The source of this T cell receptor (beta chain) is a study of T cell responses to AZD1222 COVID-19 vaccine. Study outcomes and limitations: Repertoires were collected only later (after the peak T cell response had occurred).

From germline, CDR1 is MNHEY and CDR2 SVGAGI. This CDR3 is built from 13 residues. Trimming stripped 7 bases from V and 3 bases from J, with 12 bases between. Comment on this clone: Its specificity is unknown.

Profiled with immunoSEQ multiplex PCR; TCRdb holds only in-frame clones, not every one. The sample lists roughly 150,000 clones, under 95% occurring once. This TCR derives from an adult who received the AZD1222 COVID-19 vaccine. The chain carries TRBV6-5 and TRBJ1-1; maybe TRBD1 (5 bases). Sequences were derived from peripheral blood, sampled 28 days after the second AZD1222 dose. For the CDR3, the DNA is TGTGCCAGCACCCACCCGGGGGACACTGAAGCTTTCTTT. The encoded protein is CASTHPGDTEAFF.